This record looks at one T cell receptor (beta chain) sequence and its context. The target antigen is unknown. Profiled with immunoSEQ multiplex PCR; TCRdb holds only in-frame clones, not every one. The table records over 800,000 clones, 80% to 95% of them present only once. This sample was included in a study of shared clonotypes between healthy human individuals. Findings and limits, study-wide: Naive CD4 clonotypes overlapped across a handful of donors at about 5.3%.

Naive CD8 populations comprised CD45RO-negative cells positively selected for CCR7, excluding terminally differentiated effector memory CD45RA+ cells. Everyone who donated was a Caucasian adult who lived in Nashville, Tennessee. V trimming: 5 bases; J trimming: 4 bases; junction bases outside the gene matches: 7. CDR3 size: 15 residues. Germline-derived CDR1 and CDR2 are SEHNR and FQNEAQ (reference sequence). The receptor was derived from a man aged 25-40 years in good health. The chain joins TRBV7-9 to TRBJ2-7; 11 bases map to TRBD1. The sample taken for sequencing was naive CD8+ T cells sorted from blood. The CDR3 DNA is TGTGCCAGCAGCCAGCCGGGACAGGGGGAATACGAGCAGTACTTC. It encodes CASSQPGQGEYEQYF.